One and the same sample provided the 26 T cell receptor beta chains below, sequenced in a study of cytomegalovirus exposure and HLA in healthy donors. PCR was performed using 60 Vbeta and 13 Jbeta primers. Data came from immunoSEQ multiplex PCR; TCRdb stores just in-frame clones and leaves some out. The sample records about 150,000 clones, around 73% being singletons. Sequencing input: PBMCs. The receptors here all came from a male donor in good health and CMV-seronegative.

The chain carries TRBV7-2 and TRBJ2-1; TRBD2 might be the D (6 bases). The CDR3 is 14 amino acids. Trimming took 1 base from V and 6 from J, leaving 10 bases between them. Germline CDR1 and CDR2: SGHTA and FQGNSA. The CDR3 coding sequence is TGTGCCAGCAGCTTAGAGGGGCGGGGCAATGAGCAGTTCTTC. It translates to CASSLEGRGNEQFF.

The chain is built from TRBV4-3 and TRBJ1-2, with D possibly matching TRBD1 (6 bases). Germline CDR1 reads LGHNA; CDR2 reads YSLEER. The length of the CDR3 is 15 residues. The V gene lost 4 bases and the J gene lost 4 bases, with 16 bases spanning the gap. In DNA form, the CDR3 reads TGCGCCAGCAGCCGCGAGGGGGGGGGAGCCTATGGCTACACCTTC. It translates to CASSREGGGAYGYTF.

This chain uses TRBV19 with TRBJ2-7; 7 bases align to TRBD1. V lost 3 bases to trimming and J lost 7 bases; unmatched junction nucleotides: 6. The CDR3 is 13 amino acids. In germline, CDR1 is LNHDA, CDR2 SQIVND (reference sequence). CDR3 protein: CASSIEGAREQYF. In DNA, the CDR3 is TGTGCCAGTAGTATTGAGGGGGCGAGGGAGCAGTACTTC.

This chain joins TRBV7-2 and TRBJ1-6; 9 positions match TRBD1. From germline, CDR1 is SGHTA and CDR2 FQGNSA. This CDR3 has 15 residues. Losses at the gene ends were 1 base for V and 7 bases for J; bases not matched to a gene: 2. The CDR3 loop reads CASSLEDRGNSPLHF. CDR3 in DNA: TGTGCCAGCAGCTTAGAGGACAGGGGAAATTCACCCCTCCACTTT. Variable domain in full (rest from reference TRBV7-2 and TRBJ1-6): GAGVSQSPSNKVTEKGKDVELRCDPISGHTALYWYRQSLGQGLEFLIYFQGNSAPDKSGLPSDRFSAERTGGSVSTLTIQRTQQEDSAVYLCASSLEDRGNSPLHFGNGTRLTVT.

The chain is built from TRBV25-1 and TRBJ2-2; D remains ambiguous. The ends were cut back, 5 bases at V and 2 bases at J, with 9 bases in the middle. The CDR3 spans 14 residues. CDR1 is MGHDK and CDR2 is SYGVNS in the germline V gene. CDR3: CASSSRFNTGELFF. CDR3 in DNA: TGTGCCAGCAGTTCCAGGTTTAACACCGGGGAGCTGTTTTTT.

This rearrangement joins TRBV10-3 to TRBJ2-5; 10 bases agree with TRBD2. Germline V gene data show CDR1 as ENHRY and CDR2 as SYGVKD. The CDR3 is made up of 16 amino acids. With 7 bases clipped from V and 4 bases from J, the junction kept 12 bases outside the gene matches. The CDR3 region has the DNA TGTGCCATCAAGAACATAGCGGGGGGATCCGCAGAGACCCAGTACTTC. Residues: CAIKNIAGGSAETQYF.

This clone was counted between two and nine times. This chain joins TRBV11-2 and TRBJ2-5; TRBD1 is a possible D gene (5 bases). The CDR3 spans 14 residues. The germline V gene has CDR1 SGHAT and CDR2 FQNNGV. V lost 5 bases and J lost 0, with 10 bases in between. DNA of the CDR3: TGTGCCAGCAGCACTCACAGGTACCAAGAGACCCAGTACTTC. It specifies CASSTHRYQETQYF. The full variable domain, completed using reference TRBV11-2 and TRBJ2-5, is EAGVAQSPRYKIIEKRQSVAFWCNPISGHATLYWYQQILGQGPKLLIQFQNNGVVDDSQLPKDRFSAERLKGVDSTLKIQPAKLEDSAVYLCASSTHRYQETQYFGPGTRLLVL.

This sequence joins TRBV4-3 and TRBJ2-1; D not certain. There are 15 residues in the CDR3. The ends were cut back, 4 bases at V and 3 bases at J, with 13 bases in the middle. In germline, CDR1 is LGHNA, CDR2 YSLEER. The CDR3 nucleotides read TGCGCCAGCAGCCCCAAAGCTTCTAACTACAATGAGCAGTTCTTC. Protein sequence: CASSPKASNYNEQFF.

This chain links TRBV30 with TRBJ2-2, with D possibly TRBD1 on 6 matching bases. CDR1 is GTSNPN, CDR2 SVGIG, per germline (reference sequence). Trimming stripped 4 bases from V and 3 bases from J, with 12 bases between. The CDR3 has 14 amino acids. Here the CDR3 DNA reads TGTGCCTGGAACAGGGTGTTTGACACCGGGGAGCTGTTTTTT. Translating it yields CAWNRVFDTGELFF.

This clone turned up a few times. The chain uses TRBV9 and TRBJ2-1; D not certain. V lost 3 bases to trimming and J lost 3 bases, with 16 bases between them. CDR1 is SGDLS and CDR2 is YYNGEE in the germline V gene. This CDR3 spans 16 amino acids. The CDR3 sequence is CASSALDNPYYNEQFF. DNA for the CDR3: TGTGCCAGCAGCGCATTAGACAATCCTTACTACAATGAGCAGTTCTTC.

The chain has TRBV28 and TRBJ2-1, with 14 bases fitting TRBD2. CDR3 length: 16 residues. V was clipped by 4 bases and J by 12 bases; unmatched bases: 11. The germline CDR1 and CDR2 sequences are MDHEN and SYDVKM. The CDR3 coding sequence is TGTGCCAGCAGTTCAGGGGGGACTAGCGGGAGATTAAGGCAGTTCTTC. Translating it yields CASSSGGTSGRLRQFF.

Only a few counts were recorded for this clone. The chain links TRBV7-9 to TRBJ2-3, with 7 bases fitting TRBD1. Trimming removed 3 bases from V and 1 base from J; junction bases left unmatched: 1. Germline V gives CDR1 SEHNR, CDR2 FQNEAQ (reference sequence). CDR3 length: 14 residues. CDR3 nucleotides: TGTGCCAGCAGCTTTGGGACAGGCACAGATACGCAGTATTTT. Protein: CASSFGTGTDTQYF. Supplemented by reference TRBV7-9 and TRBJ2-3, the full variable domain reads DTGVSQNPRHKITKRGQNVTFRCDPISEHNRLYWYRQTLGQGPEFLTYFQNEAQLEKSRLLSDRFSAERPKGSFSTLEIQRTEQGDSAMYLCASSFGTGTDTQYFGPGTRLTVL.

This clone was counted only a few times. CDR3 residues: CASSPRLAGGNTGELFF. For the CDR3, the DNA is TGTGCCAGCAGCCCCCGACTAGCGGGGGGCAACACCGGGGAGCTGTTTTTT. V gene TRBV9 combines with J gene TRBJ2-2; 13 nucleotides agree with TRBD2. Losses at the gene ends were 4 bases for V and 2 bases for J; bases not matched to a gene: 5. Per germline, CDR1 SGDLS and CDR2 YYNGEE. This CDR3 is built from 17 residues.

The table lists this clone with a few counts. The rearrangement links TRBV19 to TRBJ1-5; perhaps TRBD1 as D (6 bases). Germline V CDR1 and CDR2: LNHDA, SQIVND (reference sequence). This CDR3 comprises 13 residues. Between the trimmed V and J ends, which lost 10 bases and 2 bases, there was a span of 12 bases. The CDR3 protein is CATLQGGNQPQHF. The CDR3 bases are TGTGCCACCTTACAGGGAGGCAATCAGCCCCAGCATTTT.

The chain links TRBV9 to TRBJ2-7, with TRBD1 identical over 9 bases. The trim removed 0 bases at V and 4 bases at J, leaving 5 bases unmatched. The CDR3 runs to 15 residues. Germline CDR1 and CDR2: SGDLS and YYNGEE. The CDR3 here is CASSVGVQGAYEQYF. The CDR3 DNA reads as TGTGCCAGCAGCGTAGGGGTACAGGGGGCATACGAGCAGTACTTC.

CDR3 loop: CASSVSRDREQFF. CDR3 sequence (DNA): TGTGCCAGCAGCGTCTCCCGGGACAGGGAGCAGTTCTTC. This chain connects TRBV7-2 to TRBJ2-1; 8 nucleotides align to TRBD1. Germline V gene lookup returns CDR1 SGHTA and CDR2 FQGNSA. V lost 5 bases, J lost 10 bases, and 7 bases stayed unmatched. CDR3 size: 13 residues. Drawing the rest from reference TRBV7-2 and TRBJ2-1, the complete variable domain is GAGVSQSPSNKVTEKGKDVELRCDPISGHTALYWYRQSLGQGLEFLIYFQGNSAPDKSGLPSDRFSAERTGGSVSTLTIQRTQQEDSAVYLCASSVSRDREQFFGPGTRLTVL.

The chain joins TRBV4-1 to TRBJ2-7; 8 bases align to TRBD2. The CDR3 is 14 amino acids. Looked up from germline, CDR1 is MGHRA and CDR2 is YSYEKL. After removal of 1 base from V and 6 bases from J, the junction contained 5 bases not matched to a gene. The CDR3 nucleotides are TGCGCCAGCAGCCAAGCCTCCGGGAGGGTCGAGCAGTACTTC. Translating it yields CASSQASGRVEQYF.

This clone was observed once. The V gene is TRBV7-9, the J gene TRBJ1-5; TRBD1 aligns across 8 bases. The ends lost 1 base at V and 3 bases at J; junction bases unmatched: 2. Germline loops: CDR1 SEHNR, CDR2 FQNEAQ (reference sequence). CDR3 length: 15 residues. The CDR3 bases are TGTGCCAGCAGCTTAGTCAGGGGGCCCAATCAGCCCCAGCATTTT. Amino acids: CASSLVRGPNQPQHF.

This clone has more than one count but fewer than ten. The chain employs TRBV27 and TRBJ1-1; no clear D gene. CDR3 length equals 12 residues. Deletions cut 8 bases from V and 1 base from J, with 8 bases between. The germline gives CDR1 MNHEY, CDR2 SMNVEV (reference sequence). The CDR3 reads CASPSGNTEAFF. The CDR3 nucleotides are TGTGCCAGCCCCTCAGGGAACACTGAAGCTTTCTTT.

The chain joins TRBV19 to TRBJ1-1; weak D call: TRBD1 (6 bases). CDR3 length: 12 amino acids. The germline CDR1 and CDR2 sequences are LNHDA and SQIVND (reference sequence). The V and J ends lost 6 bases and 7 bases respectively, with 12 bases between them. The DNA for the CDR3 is TGTGCCAGTAGAAAACAGGGATTTGAAGCTTTCTTT. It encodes CASRKQGFEAFF.

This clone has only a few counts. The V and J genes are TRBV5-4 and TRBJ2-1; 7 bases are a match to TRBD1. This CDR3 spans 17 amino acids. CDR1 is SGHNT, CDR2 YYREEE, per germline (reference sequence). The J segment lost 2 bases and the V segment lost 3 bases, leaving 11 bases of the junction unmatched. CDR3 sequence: CASSSGGATQPYNEQFF. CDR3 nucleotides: TGTGCCAGCAGCTCAGGGGGAGCGACACAGCCCTACAATGAGCAGTTCTTC.

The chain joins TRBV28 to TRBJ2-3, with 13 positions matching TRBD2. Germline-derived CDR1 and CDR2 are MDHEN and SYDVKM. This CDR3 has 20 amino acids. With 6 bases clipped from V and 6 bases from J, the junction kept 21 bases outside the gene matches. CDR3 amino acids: CASSHHFGTSGTTRGDTQYF. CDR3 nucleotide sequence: TGTGCCAGCAGCCACCACTTCGGGACTAGCGGGACGACTCGGGGTGATACGCAGTATTTT.

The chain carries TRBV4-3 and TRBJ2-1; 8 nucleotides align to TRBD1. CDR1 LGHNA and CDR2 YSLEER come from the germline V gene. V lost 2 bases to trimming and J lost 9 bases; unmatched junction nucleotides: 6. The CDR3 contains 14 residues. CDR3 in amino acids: CASSQNRGWSEQFF. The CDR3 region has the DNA TGCGCCAGCAGCCAAAACAGGGGGTGGAGTGAGCAGTTCTTC.

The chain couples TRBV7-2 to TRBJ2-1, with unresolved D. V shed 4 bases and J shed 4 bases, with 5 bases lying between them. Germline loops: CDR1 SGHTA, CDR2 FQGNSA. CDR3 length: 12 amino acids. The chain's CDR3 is CASSSEYNEQFF. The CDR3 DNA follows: TGTGCCAGCAGCTCGGAGTACAATGAGCAGTTCTTC.

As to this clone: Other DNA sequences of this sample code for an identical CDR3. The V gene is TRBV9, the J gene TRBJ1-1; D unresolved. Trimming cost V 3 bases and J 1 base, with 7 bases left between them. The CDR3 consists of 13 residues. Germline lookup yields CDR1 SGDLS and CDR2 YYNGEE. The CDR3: CASSATGNTEAFF. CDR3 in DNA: TGTGCCAGCAGCGCCACGGGGAACACTGAAGCTTTCTTT.

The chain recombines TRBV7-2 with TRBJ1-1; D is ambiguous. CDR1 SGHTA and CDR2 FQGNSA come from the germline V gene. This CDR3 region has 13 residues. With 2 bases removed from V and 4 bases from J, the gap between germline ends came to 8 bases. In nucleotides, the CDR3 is TGTGCCAGCAGCTTAAACTTGGTCACTGAAGCTTTCTTT. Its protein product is CASSLNLVTEAFF. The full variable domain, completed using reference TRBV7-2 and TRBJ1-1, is GAGVSQSPSNKVTEKGKDVELRCDPISGHTALYWYRQSLGQGLEFLIYFQGNSAPDKSGLPSDRFSAERTGGSVSTLTIQRTQQEDSAVYLCASSLNLVTEAFFGQGTRLTVV.